One and the same sample provided the 14 T cell receptor beta chains below, sequenced in a study of blood T cells in healthy people across ages. Primed by a sample-barcoded 5' primer and a J-beta primer mix, a second PCR proceeded for roughly 7 to 12 cycles. Via MiXCR, TCRdb re-called the 5' RACE reads, giving one row per CDR3 protein. The sample consists of approximately 1,000,000 distinct CDR3 sequences, 40% to 45% of them appearing once. The sample consisted of blood. Receptor source: a woman aged 60-75 years in good health.

The V and J genes are TRBV6-1 and TRBJ1-4, with D perhaps matching TRBD1 (5 bases). This CDR3 comprises 16 residues. Germline loops: CDR1 MNHNS, CDR2 SASEGT. The germline V and J ends were trimmed by 6 bases and 3 bases, with 17 bases remaining between them. The CDR3, as DNA: TGTGCCAGCAGCCGACCAGCCCGGGGGGCTAATGAAAAACTGTTTTTT. Its protein is CASSRPARGANEKLFF.

This chain uses TRBV29-1 with TRBJ2-6; D not resolved. This CDR3 region has 15 residues. V lost 8 bases, J lost 0 bases, and 14 bases lay in between. CDR1 and CDR2 (germline): SQVTM, ANQGSEA. The CDR3 DNA sequence: TGCAGCCACCCTAGGAGTTCCTCTGGGGCCAACGTCCTGACTTTC. It translates to CSHPRSSSGANVLTF.

The gene calls are TRBV19 and TRBJ1-5, with D unclear. Germline CDR1 LNHDA, CDR2 SQIVND (reference sequence). Trimming stripped 3 bases from V and 0 bases from J, with 6 bases between. This CDR3 is built from 14 residues. The chain's CDR3 is CASSMGGSNQPQHF. The CDR3 DNA reads as TGTGCCAGTAGTATGGGCGGTAGCAATCAGCCCCAGCATTTT.

CDR3 in amino acids: CSVNQGIYGYTF. Written as DNA, the CDR3 is TGCAGCGTCAATCAAGGGATCTATGGCTACACCTTC. The chain is built from TRBV29-1 and TRBJ1-2; D remains ambiguous. Germline V gene lookup returns CDR1 SQVTM and CDR2 ANQGSEA. The V end was cut by 6 bases, the J end by 4 bases, with 12 bases between. The CDR3 sequence is 12 residues long.

This clonotype has a handful of counts. The CDR3 loop reads CSASGGTTSSPETQYF. The CDR3 coding sequence is TGCAGTGCTAGTGGCGGGACCACCTCCTCCCCGGAGACCCAGTACTTC. The chain couples TRBV20-1 to TRBJ2-5; TRBD2 is a possible D gene (6 bases). Germline V lookup: CDR1 DFQATT, CDR2 SNEGSKA (reference sequence). V was cut by 3 bases and J by 5 bases, with 22 bases left in between. The CDR3 sequence is 16 residues long.

This clonotype has just a few counts. The rearrangement links TRBV7-2 to TRBJ2-5, with 7 bases identical to TRBD2. Trimming at V came to 6 bases and at J to 5 bases, leaving 9 bases not matched to a gene. The CDR3 contains 14 residues. Germline CDR1 and CDR2: SGHTA and FQGNSA. The CDR3 protein is CASRPRLGGETQYF. The CDR3 DNA is TGTGCCAGCAGGCCTAGACTCGGGGGGGAGACCCAGTACTTC.

This rearrangement joins TRBV10-3 to TRBJ2-3; unclear D gene. V was cut by 3 bases and J by 5 bases, with 6 bases left in between. This CDR3 region has 12 residues. The germline gives CDR1 ENHRY, CDR2 SYGVKD. CDR3 DNA sequence: TGTGCCATCAGTGATCTGGGAGATACGCAGTATTTT. Its translation: CAISDLGDTQYF.

V is TRBV20-1 and J is TRBJ2-7; D tentatively reads TRBD1 or TRBD2 (5 bases each). The length of the CDR3 is 16 residues. CDR1 is DFQATT and CDR2 is SNEGSKA in the germline V gene (reference sequence). CDR3 sequence: CSDRGRANEQSYEQYF. The CDR3 bases are TGCAGCGATAGGGGACGAGCGAACGAGCAGTCCTACGAGCAGTACTTC.

J is TRBJ2-1 and V is TRBV4-2; D ambiguous. Trimming removed 2 bases at V and 8 bases at J, with 13 bases between. Germline loops: CDR1 LGHNA, CDR2 YNFKEQ. The CDR3 length is 14 residues. The CDR3 is CASSQSSNLHEQFF. The CDR3 DNA reads TGTGCCAGCAGCCAATCTTCAAATCTCCATGAGCAGTTCTTC.

V gene TRBV6-5 combines with J gene TRBJ1-2; perhaps TRBD1 as D (5 bases). The germline CDR1 and CDR2 sequences are MNHEY and SVGAGI. The V end lost 4 bases, the J end lost 7 bases, and 16 bases lay between the germline ends. This CDR3 contains 14 residues. For the CDR3, the DNA is TGTGCCAGCAGTTCCGACGGGGGAGAGAGTGGCTACACCTTC. It specifies CASSSDGGESGYTF.

The V call is TRBV5-1, the J call TRBJ2-4, with a weak D call TRBD1 (6 bases). There are 14 residues in the CDR3. CDR1 is SGHRS and CDR2 is YFSETQ in the germline V gene. V was clipped by 0 bases and J by 4 bases, with 8 bases between them. CDR3 DNA sequence: TGCGCCAGCAGCTTGGGGACAGATAAAAACATTCAGTACTTC. It codes for CASSLGTDKNIQYF.

The chain employs TRBV7-6 and TRBJ1-1; D gene ambiguous. V was cut by 5 bases and J by 1 base, with 11 bases left in between. The germline gives CDR1 SGHVS, CDR2 FNYEAQ. This CDR3 has 14 amino acids. The CDR3 is CASSPGNANTEAFF. The CDR3 region has the DNA TGTGCCAGCAGCCCGGGGAACGCGAACACTGAAGCTTTCTTT.

This clonotype was detected once. The chain employs TRBV5-1 and TRBJ2-1, with D possibly being TRBD2 (5 bases). Germline values: CDR1 SGHRS, CDR2 YFSETQ. V dropped 6 bases and J dropped 0 bases, with 37 bases sitting between them. The CDR3 has 23 amino acids. The CDR3 loop reads CASTAWVGGEKTTLASSYNEQFF. The CDR3 nucleotides read TGCGCCAGCACCGCTTGGGTTGGTGGGGAGAAAACCACTTTAGCGAGCTCCTACAATGAGCAGTTCTTC.

The chain carries TRBV12-3 or TRBV12-4 and TRBJ2-1; TRBD2 aligns across 11 bases. The CDR3 is 14 residues long. The J segment lost 8 bases and the V segment lost 3 bases, leaving 3 bases of the junction unmatched. In DNA form, the CDR3 reads TGTGCCAGCAGTTTTACTAGCGGGAGCCATGAGCAGTTCTTC. Translated: CASSFTSGSHEQFF.